The clone carrying this TCR beta chain was detected once. The record originates from a study of graft-versus-host responses after intestinal transplantation. TCRdb's copy holds only in-frame clones and misses some; the assay was immunoSEQ multiplex PCR. The data contain tens of thousands of clones, more than 80% of them singletons. Trimming stripped 5 bases from V and 10 bases from J, with 12 bases between. Germline V gene sequence: CDR1 SGHTA, CDR2 FQGTGA. The CDR3 is 13 amino acids. The starting material was PBMCs, obtained roughly 95 weeks after intestinal transplant. This TCR was recovered from a human patient who received an intestinal transplant, so some T cells may come from the graft donor. V usage is TRBV7-3 and J usage is TRBJ1-6; no definite D call. Written as DNA, the CDR3 is TGTGCCAGCAGCAGCCAAACGGGGTCACCCCTCCACTTT. It translates to CASSSQTGSPLHF.